This T cell receptor beta chain was recorded in a study of yellow fever vaccine responses in identical twins. Overall study findings and caveats: The T cell response to vaccination in identical twins was reportedly partly convergent and partly personalized.

TCRdb analysed the RT-PCR reads with MiXCR anew, one entry per CDR3 protein. The repertoire has approximately 18,000 distinct CDR3 sequences, about 61% of them found once; the top ten carry less than 9.5%. Germline V gene lookup returns CDR1 MDHEN and CDR2 SYDVKM. The CDR3 length is 13 residues. Trimming stripped 4 bases from V and 9 bases from J, with 15 bases between. Details on this clonotype: Its cognate antigen is unknown.

V and J are TRBV28 and TRBJ1-1; D is unclear. This clonotype was sampled from a woman aged 18-29 years who received the yellow fever vaccine. The sequenced sample was T cells from blood (PBMCs), unsorted or a sorted subset (not recorded which), obtained before or after yellow fever vaccination (not recorded which). CDR3 protein: CASSSPSSLQAFF. The CDR3 DNA reads as TGTGCCAGCAGTTCCCCCTCCTCTCTCCAAGCTTTCTTT. Full variable domain (missing parts from reference TRBV28 and TRBJ1-1): DVKVTQSSRYLVKRTGEKVFLECVQDMDHENMFWYRQDPGLGLRLIYFSYDVKMKEKGDIPEGYSVSREKKERFSLILESASTNQTSMYLCASSSPSSLQAFFGQGTRLTVV.